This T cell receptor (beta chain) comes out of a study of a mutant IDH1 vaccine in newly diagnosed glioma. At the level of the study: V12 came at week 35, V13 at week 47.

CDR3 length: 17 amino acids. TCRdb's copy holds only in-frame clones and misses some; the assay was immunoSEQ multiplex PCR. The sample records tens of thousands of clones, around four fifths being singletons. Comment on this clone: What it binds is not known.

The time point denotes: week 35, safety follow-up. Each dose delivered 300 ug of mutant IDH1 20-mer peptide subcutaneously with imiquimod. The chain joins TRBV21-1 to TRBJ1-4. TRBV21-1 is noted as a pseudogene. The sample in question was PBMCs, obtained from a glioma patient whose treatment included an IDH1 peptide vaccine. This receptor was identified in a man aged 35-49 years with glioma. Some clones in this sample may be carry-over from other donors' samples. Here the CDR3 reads CASSKAAFSGPRISVFF. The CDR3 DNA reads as TGTGCCAGCAGCAAAGCTGCGTTTTCGGGACCCAGAATATCCGTGTTTTTT.